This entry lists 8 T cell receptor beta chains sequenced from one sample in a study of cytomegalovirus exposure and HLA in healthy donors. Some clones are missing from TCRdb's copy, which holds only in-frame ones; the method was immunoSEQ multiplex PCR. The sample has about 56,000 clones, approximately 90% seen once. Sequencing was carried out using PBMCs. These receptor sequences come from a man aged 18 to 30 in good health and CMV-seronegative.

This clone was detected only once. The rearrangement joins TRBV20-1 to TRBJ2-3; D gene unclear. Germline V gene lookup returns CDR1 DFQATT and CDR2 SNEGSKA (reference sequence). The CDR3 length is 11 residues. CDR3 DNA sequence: TGCGGGTTAGCAGAAACAGATACGCAGTATTTT. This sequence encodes CGLAETDTQYF.

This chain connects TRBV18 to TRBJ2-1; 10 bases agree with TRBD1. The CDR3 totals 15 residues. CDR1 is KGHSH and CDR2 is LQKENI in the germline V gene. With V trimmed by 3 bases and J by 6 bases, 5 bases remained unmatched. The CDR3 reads CASSPGQGTFNEQFF. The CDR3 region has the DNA TGTGCCAGCTCACCGGGACAGGGGACATTCAATGAGCAGTTCTTC.

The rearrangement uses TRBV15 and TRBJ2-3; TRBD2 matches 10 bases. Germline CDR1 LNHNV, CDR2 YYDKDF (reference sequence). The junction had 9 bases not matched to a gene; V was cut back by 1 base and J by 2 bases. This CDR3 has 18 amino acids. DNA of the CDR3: TGTGCCACCAGCAGAGTTACTAGCGGGGAGTTTGTCACAGATACGCAGTATTTT. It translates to CATSRVTSGEFVTDTQYF. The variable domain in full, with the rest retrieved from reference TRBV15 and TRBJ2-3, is DAMVIQNPRYQVTQFGKPVTLSCSQTLNHNVMYWYQQKSSQAPKLLFHYYDKDFNNEADTPDNFQSRRPNTSFCFLDIRSPGLGDTAMYLCATSRVTSGEFVTDTQYFGPGTRLTVL.

CDR3 sequence (DNA): TGTGCCAGCAGTGAAGGCTGGGCGCAAGAGACCCAGTACTTC. Protein sequence: CASSEGWAQETQYF. The chain links TRBV6-1 to TRBJ2-5, with unresolved D. The V end was cut by 1 base, the J end by 2 bases, with 8 bases between. In germline, CDR1 is MNHNS, CDR2 SASEGT. This CDR3 is 14 amino acids long.

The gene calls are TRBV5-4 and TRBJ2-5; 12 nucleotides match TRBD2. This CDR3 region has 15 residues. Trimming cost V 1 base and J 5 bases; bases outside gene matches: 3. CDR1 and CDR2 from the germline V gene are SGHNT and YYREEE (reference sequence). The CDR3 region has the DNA TGTGCCAGCAGCTTGCGACTAGCGGGAGTGGAGACCCAGTACTTC. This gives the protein CASSLRLAGVETQYF.

CDR3 in DNA: TGTGCCAGCAGTCGACTAGCGGGAGCACGTGAGCAGTACTTC. Its translation is CASSRLAGAREQYF. This rearrangement joins TRBV5-6 to TRBJ2-7, with TRBD2 identical over 12 bases. The CDR3 consists of 14 residues. Germline lookup yields CDR1 SGHDT and CDR2 YYEEEE. Germline trimming cut 5 bases from V and 7 bases from J; bases unmatched to any gene: 7.

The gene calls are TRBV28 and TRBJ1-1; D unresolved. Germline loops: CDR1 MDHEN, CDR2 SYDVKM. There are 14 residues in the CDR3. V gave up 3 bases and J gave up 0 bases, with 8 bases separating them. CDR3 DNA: TGTGCCAGCAGTTTTTCAGGAATGAACACTGAAGCTTTCTTT. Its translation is CASSFSGMNTEAFF.

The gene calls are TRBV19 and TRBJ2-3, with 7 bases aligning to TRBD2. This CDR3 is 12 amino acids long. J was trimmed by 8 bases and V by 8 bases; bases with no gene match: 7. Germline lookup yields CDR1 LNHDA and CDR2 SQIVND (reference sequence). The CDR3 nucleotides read TGTGCCAGTGACAGCCGCGGGGGTACGCAGTATTTT. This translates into CASDSRGGTQYF.